These 26 T cell receptor beta chains came from one sample sequenced in a study of T cell clonotyping in hematopoietic cell transplantation listed by TCRdb under 2021. The time point label for this specimen denotes: 30 days after allo-HCT. The receptor library was made with the immunoSEQ multiplex PCR assay. The immuneACCESS repertoire file appears here via TCRdb, limited to in-frame rearrangements. These files lack a portion of the clones; in checked studies, under half of the deficit traces to unresolved V genes, and the cause of the others is not known. For this sample there are about 2,900 clones; just under 85% appear just once. Clones ranked in the top ten supply 5.5% to 6.5% of the sample. The sample was peripheral blood mononuclear cells, taken 30 days after allogeneic stem cell transplant. The receptors shown here come from a male patient aged 60 to 75 who had an allogeneic stem cell transplant, so T cells may come from the graft donor. Some clones in this sample may be carry-over from other donors' samples.

CDR3 amino acids: CAWSVGVEVYRGYTF. CDR3 coding DNA: TGTGCCTGGAGTGTTGGAGTTGAGGTGTATCGTGGCTACACCTTC. This sequence joins TRBV30 and TRBJ1-2; D is unclear. The V end lost 0 bases, the J end lost 7 bases, and 18 bases lay between the germline ends. Per the germline V gene, CDR1 is GTSNPN and CDR2 is SVGIG (reference sequence). This CDR3 is 15 amino acids long. The full variable domain, completed using reference TRBV30 and TRBJ1-2, is SQTIHQWPATLVQPVGSPLSLECTVEGTSNPNLYWYRQAAGRGLQLLFYSVGIGQISSEVPQNLSASRPQDRQFILSSKKLLLSDSGFYLCAWSVGVEVYRGYTFGSGTRLTVV.

Remarks on this clone: The same CDR3 arises from other DNA sequences in this sample as well. This sequence joins TRBV20-1 and TRBJ2-7; no clear D gene. The V and J ends lost 5 bases and 3 bases respectively, with 8 bases between them. The CDR3 has 11 residues. Germline CDR1 and CDR2: DFQATT and SNEGSKA (reference sequence). The CDR3 spells CSAPTSYEQYF. In DNA, the CDR3 is TGCAGTGCTCCCACCAGCTACGAGCAGTACTTC.

The chain employs TRBV28 and TRBJ1-1; TRBD1 agrees at 8 bases. J gave up 5 bases and V 5 bases, and 13 bases lay outside the gene matches. There are 16 residues in the CDR3. CDR1 MDHEN and CDR2 SYDVKM come from the germline V gene. CDR3 DNA: TGTGCCAGCAGTCCAACAGGGGGGCCCGTGTATACTGAAGCTTTCTTT. Protein sequence: CASSPTGGPVYTEAFF. The full variable domain, in which reference TRBV28 and TRBJ1-1 provide the parts outside the CDR3, is DVKVTQSSRYLVKRTGEKVFLECVQDMDHENMFWYRQDPGLGLRLIYFSYDVKMKEKGDIPEGYSVSREKKERFSLILESASTNQTSMYLCASSPTGGPVYTEAFFGQGTRLTVV.

This clone was counted a single time. This chain connects TRBV30 to TRBJ1-2; D remains unclear. V was clipped by 0 bases and J by 8 bases, with 16 bases between them. The CDR3 extends over 14 amino acids. CDR1 is GTSNPN and CDR2 is SVGIG in the germline V gene (reference sequence). The CDR3 sequence: CAWSVLAGKSGYTF. The CDR3 DNA reads as TGTGCCTGGAGTGTACTGGCGGGGAAGAGCGGCTACACCTTC.

The chain has TRBV7-2 and TRBJ1-1; D unresolved. V dropped 0 bases and J dropped 0 bases, with 8 bases sitting between them. Germline CDR1 SGHTA, CDR2 FQGNSA. This CDR3 is 15 amino acids long. The CDR3 region is CASSLAPGMNTEAFF. The CDR3 DNA sequence: TGTGCCAGCAGCTTAGCACCGGGGATGAACACTGAAGCTTTCTTT.

This chain's CDR3 is CASSQAQISSYNEQFF. In DNA form, the CDR3 reads TGCGCCAGCAGCCAAGCTCAAATTAGCTCCTACAATGAGCAGTTCTTC. The rearrangement joins TRBV4-3 to TRBJ2-1; D unresolved. V was trimmed by 1 base and J by 0 bases, leaving 10 bases between them. Germline V gives CDR1 LGHNA, CDR2 YSLEER. This CDR3 has 16 residues.

This sequence joins TRBV5-1 and TRBJ1-2, with 8 bases that match TRBD1. The CDR3 sequence is 14 residues long. CDR1 is SGHRS, CDR2 YFSETQ, per germline. V lost 4 bases to trimming and J lost 4 bases; unmatched junction nucleotides: 6. This CDR3 reads CASSLHQGAYGYTF. The CDR3 DNA sequence: TGCGCCAGCAGCCTACACCAGGGGGCCTATGGCTACACCTTC. Looking up the rest from reference TRBV5-1 and TRBJ1-2 gives the full variable domain: KAGVTQTPRYLIKTRGQQVTLSCSPISGHRSVSWYQQTPGQGLQFLFEYFSETQRNKGNFPGRFSGRQFSNSRSEMNVSTLELGDSALYLCASSLHQGAYGYTFGSGTRLTVV.

V and J are TRBV29-1 and TRBJ2-7; 12 positions match TRBD2. The CDR3 totals 16 residues. V lost 0 bases to trimming and J lost 2 bases; unmatched junction nucleotides: 5. Germline V gene sequence: CDR1 SQVTM, CDR2 ANQGSEA. CDR3 in DNA: TGCAGCGTTGAAGAACAGGCTAGCGGGGGGGCCTACGAGCAGTACTTC. Translating it yields CSVEEQASGGAYEQYF.

The CDR3: CASSQGVPGRTNTEAFF. CDR3 nucleotide sequence: TGCGCCAGCAGCCAAGGTGTGCCGGGACGTACGAACACTGAAGCTTTCTTT. The chain couples TRBV4-1 to TRBJ1-1; weak D call: TRBD1 (5 bases). The CDR3 is made up of 17 amino acids. Germline-derived CDR1 and CDR2 are MGHRA and YSYEKL. The V gene lost 1 base and the J gene lost 1 base, with 16 bases spanning the gap.

This clone was seen once. The chain carries TRBV6-5 and TRBJ1-3; 9 bases line up with TRBD1. The germline gives CDR1 MNHEY, CDR2 SVGAGI. The CDR3 covers 14 residues. Germline trimming cut 6 bases from V and 4 bases from J; bases unmatched to any gene: 4. The DNA for the CDR3 is TGTGCCAGCAGCCGGACAGGGGACGGAAACACCATATATTTT. Protein product: CASSRTGDGNTIYF.

The count of this clone is one. The chain carries TRBV10-1 and TRBJ2-7, with 8 bases aligning to TRBD2. Germline V gene lookup returns CDR1 WNHNN and CDR2 SYGVQD (reference sequence). Trimming cost V 7 bases and J 3 bases; bases outside gene matches: 8. This CDR3 has 14 amino acids. This chain's CDR3 is CASKPSGRFYEQYF. In DNA, the CDR3 is TGCGCCAGCAAGCCCAGCGGGAGATTCTACGAGCAGTACTTC.

The chain links TRBV28 to TRBJ1-2; 7 bases map to TRBD1. Germline CDR1 is MDHEN and CDR2 is SYDVKM. This CDR3 contains 14 residues. Germline trimming cut 6 bases from V and 6 bases from J; bases unmatched to any gene: 10. The CDR3 region has the DNA TGTGCCAGCAGGAGAACAGGGGCGGGCCATGGCTACACCTTC. Translated: CASRRTGAGHGYTF.

This chain connects TRBV7-6 to TRBJ2-2, with 10 nucleotides matching TRBD2. There are 15 residues in the CDR3. The trim removed 5 bases at V and 10 bases at J, leaving 10 bases unmatched. Germline assignment: CDR1 SGHVS and CDR2 FNYEAQ. CDR3 nucleotide sequence: TGTGCCAGCAGCAGTATAGCGGGAGGAGCGGTGGAGCTGTTTTTT. The encoded protein is CASSSIAGGAVELFF.

J is TRBJ2-2 and V is TRBV10-1; possibly TRBD1 or TRBD2 for D (5 bases each). Germline CDR1 and CDR2: WNHNN and SYGVQD (reference sequence). The V gene lost 3 bases and the J gene lost 3 bases, with 11 bases spanning the gap. The CDR3 sequence is 15 residues long. The chain's CDR3 is CASSEGDADTGELFF. The CDR3 DNA reads as TGCGCCAGCAGTGAAGGGGACGCAGACACCGGGGAGCTGTTTTTT.

This chain uses TRBV7-3 with TRBJ1-2; perhaps TRBD1 as D (5 bases). CDR1 SGHTA and CDR2 FQGTGA come from the germline V gene. CDR3 length equals 12 residues. With 5 bases removed from V and 6 bases from J, the gap between germline ends came to 10 bases. In DNA form, the CDR3 reads TGTGCCAGCAGCCTTCAGGGCGATGGCTACACCTTC. Translation gives CASSLQGDGYTF.

The V call is TRBV9, the J call TRBJ2-6, with 8 positions matching TRBD1. Germline CDR1 and CDR2: SGDLS and YYNGEE. V shed 0 bases and J 2 bases; nucleotides not matched to a gene: 4. The CDR3 loop spans 17 amino acids. The DNA of the CDR3 is TGTGCCAGCAGCGTAGCAGGACAGGGAGCTGGGGCCAACGTCCTGACTTTC. Translated, it gives CASSVAGQGAGANVLTF.

The V and J genes are TRBV7-2 and TRBJ2-7; 10 bases match TRBD2. Germline lookup yields CDR1 SGHTA and CDR2 FQGNSA. The CDR3 loop spans 16 amino acids. J lost 0 bases, V lost 3 bases, and 5 bases had no gene match. The CDR3 loop reads CASSFGLAANSYEQYF. As DNA, the CDR3 is TGTGCCAGCAGCTTCGGACTAGCGGCGAACTCCTACGAGCAGTACTTC.

This CDR3 reads CASSEAGGAANEQYF. In nucleotides, the CDR3 is TGTGCCAGCAGTGAAGCGGGGGGGGCGGCAAACGAGCAGTACTTC. This chain joins TRBV6-1 and TRBJ2-7, with D possibly matching TRBD2 (7 bases). Trimming removed 0 bases from V and 5 bases from J, with 14 bases in between. The germline CDR1 and CDR2 sequences are MNHNS and SASEGT. CDR3 size: 15 residues.

With regard to this clone: At one end, the junction sequence differs from germline, possibly due to a read error. This sequence joins TRBV7-7 and TRBJ2-1; weak D call: TRBD1 (6 bases). CDR3 length equals 15 residues. Germline CDR1 and CDR2: SSHAT and FNYEAQ (reference sequence). In nucleotides, the CDR3 is TGTGCTAGCAGCTTAGGGTATCAGGGGCGCGATGAGCAGTTCTTC. Protein sequence: CASSLGYQGRDEQFF.

This sequence joins TRBV11-2 and TRBJ1-2; 12 bases are a match to TRBD1. V lost 3 bases, J lost 8 bases, and 4 bases stayed unmatched. Germline V gene lookup returns CDR1 SGHAT and CDR2 FQNNGV. This CDR3 region has 14 residues. The DNA of the CDR3 is TGTGCCAGCAGCTTGGGACAGGGGGCGCTAGGCTACACCTTC. It translates to CASSLGQGALGYTF.

The chain joins TRBV5-1 to TRBJ2-7; 10 nucleotides line up with TRBD1. V trimming: 4 bases; J trimming: 2 bases; junction bases outside the gene matches: 3. The CDR3 is 14 amino acids. Germline values: CDR1 SGHRS, CDR2 YFSETQ. The CDR3: CASSPGTGAYEQYF. CDR3 nucleotides: TGCGCCAGCAGCCCCGGGACAGGGGCCTACGAGCAGTACTTC.

The chain couples TRBV6-5 to TRBJ2-3, with D uncertain. Trimming took off 7 bases at V and 4 bases at J, with 15 bases between the two ends. The length of the CDR3 is 14 residues. CDR1 is MNHEY and CDR2 is SVGAGI in the germline V gene. The CDR3 reads CASTRGRQADTQYF. The CDR3 DNA follows: TGTGCCAGCACCCGAGGTCGCCAGGCAGATACGCAGTATTTT.

V usage is TRBV7-5 and J usage is TRBJ2-1; TRBD2, the table's D call, lacks a check against the DNA. TRBV7-5 is termed a pseudogene. The CDR3 totals 15 residues. The DNA of the CDR3 is TGTGCCAGAAGCCCCCGGGGGGGATTCTACAATGAGCAGTTCTTC. It encodes CARSPRGGFYNEQFF.

The rearrangement uses TRBV5-1 and TRBJ2-5, with 12 bases fitting TRBD2. Unmatched junction bases numbered 4, after V lost 3 bases and J lost 4 bases. Per the germline V gene, CDR1 is SGHRS and CDR2 is YFSETQ. The CDR3 length is 15 residues. The CDR3, as DNA: TGCGCCAGCAGCTCGACGGGACTAGCGGGAGAGACCCAGTACTTC. Its translation: CASSSTGLAGETQYF.

J is TRBJ2-1 and V is TRBV11-2; the D call may be TRBD1 or TRBD2 (5 bases each). The CDR3 is 15 residues long. Germline V gene lookup returns CDR1 SGHAT and CDR2 FQNNGV. The V end was cut by 5 bases, the J end by 4 bases, with 15 bases between. CDR3 region: CASSRGLAAYNEQFF. The CDR3 coding sequence is TGTGCCAGCAGCCGGGGCCTAGCAGCTTACAATGAGCAGTTCTTC.

The gene calls are TRBV7-2 and TRBJ2-4; weak D call: TRBD2 (7 bases). CDR3 size: 14 residues. Germline CDR1 is SGHTA and CDR2 is FQGNSA. Trimming took off 0 bases at V and 7 bases at J, with 10 bases between the two ends. The CDR3 here is CASSLAGGGNIQYF. The CDR3 DNA reads TGTGCCAGCAGCTTAGCGGGAGGGGGGAACATTCAGTACTTC.